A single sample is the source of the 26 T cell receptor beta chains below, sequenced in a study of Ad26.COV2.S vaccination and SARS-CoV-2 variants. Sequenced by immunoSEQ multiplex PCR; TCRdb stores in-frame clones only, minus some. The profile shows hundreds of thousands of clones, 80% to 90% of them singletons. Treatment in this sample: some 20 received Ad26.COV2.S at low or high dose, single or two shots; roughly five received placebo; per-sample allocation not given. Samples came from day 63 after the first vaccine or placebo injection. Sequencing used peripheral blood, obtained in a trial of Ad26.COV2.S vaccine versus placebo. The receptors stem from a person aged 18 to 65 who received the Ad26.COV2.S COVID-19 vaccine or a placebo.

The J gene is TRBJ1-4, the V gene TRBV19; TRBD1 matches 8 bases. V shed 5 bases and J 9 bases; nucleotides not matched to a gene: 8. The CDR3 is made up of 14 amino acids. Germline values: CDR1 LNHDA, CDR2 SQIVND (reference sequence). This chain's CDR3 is CASSPYQGAQKLFF. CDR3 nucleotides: TGTGCCAGTAGTCCTTATCAGGGGGCTCAAAAACTGTTTTTT. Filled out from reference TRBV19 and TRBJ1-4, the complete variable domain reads DGGITQSPKYLFRKEGQNVTLSCEQNLNHDAMYWYRQDPGQGLRLIYYSQIVNDFQKGDIAEGYSVSREKKESFPLTVTSAQKNPTAFYLCASSPYQGAQKLFFGSGTQLSVL.

CDR3 coding DNA: TGTGCCAGCAGTGAGGAAGATACCCACTATGGCTACACCTTC. Translated: CASSEEDTHYGYTF. V usage is TRBV2 and J usage is TRBJ1-2, with unresolved D. V gave up 3 bases and J gave up 3 bases, with 11 bases separating them. The length of the CDR3 is 14 residues. Germline V gene data show CDR1 as SNHLY and CDR2 as FYNNEI.

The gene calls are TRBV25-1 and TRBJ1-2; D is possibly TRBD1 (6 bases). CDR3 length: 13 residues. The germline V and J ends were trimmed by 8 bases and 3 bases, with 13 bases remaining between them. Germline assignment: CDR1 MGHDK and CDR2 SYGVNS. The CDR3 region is CASRGTTYYGYTF. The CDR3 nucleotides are TGTGCCAGCCGTGGGACAACATACTATGGCTACACCTTC.

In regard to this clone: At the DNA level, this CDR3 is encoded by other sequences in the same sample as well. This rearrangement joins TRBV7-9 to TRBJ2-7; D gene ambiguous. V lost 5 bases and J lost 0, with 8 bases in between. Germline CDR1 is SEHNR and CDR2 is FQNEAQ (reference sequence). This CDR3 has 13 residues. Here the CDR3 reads CASSLQSSYEQYF. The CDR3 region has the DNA TGTGCCAGCAGCCTGCAGAGCTCCTACGAGCAGTACTTC.

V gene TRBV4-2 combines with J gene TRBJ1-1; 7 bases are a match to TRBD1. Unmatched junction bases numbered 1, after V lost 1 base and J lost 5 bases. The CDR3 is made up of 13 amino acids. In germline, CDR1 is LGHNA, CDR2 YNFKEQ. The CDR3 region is CASSQADRTEAFF. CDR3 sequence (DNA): TGTGCCAGCAGCCAAGCGGACAGGACTGAAGCTTTCTTT.

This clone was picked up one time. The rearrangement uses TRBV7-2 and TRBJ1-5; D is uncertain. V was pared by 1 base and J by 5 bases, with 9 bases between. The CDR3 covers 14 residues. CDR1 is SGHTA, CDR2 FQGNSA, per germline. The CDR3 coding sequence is TGTGCCAGCAGCTTAGAGGCCGGGGATCAGCCCCAGCATTTT. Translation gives CASSLEAGDQPQHF.

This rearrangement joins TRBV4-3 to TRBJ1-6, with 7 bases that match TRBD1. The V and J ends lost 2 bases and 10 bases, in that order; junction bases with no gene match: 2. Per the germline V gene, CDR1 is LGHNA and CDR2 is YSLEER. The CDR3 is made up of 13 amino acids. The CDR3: CASSQTRGSPLHF. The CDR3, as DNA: TGCGCCAGCAGCCAAACCAGGGGGTCACCCCTCCACTTT.

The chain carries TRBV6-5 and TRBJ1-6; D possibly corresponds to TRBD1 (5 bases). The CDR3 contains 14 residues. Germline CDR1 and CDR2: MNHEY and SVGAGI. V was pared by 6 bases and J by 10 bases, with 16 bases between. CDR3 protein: CASSGQGVGSPLHF. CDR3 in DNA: TGTGCCAGCAGCGGACAAGGGGTGGGATCACCCCTCCACTTT.

In DNA form, the CDR3 reads TGTGCCAGCAGTGAAGTGAGGGGACAGAGTGGCAATCAGCCCCAGCATTTT. Translation: CASSEVRGQSGNQPQHF. The rearrangement links TRBV6-1 to TRBJ1-5; TRBD1 agrees at 7 bases. Germline-derived CDR1 and CDR2 are MNHNS and SASEGT. The length of the CDR3 is 17 residues. V was pared by 1 base and J by 2 bases, with 8 bases of the junction left unmatched.

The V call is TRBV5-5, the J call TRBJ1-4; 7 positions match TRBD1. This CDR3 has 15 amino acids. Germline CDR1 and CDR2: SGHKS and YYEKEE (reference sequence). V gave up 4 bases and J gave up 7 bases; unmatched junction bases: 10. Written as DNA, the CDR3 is TGTGCCAGCAGCCCTGGGGGGACAGCAGGTGAAAAACTGTTTTTT. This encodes CASSPGGTAGEKLFF.

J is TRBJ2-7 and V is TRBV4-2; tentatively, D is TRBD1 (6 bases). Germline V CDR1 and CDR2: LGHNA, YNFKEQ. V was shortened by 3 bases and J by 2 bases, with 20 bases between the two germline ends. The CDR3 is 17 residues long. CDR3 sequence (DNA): TGTGCCAGCAGCCAGATACAGGGTTCCGGGCGCACCTACGAGCAGTACTTC. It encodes CASSQIQGSGRTYEQYF.

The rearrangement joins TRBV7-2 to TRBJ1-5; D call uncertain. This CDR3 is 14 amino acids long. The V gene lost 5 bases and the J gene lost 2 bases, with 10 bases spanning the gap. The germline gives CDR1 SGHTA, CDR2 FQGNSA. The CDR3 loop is CASSPYGGNQPQHF. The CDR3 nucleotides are TGTGCCAGCAGCCCCTACGGGGGCAATCAGCCCCAGCATTTT.

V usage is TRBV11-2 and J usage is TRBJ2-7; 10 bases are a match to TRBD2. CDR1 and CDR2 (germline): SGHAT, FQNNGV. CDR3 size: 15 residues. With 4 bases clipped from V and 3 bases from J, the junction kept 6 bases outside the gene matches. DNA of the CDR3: TGTGCCAGCAGCTCGGCTATAGCGGGAGGCTACGAGCAGTACTTC. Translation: CASSSAIAGGYEQYF. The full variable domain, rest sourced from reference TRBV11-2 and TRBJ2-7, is EAGVAQSPRYKIIEKRQSVAFWCNPISGHATLYWYQQILGQGPKLLIQFQNNGVVDDSQLPKDRFSAERLKGVDSTLKIQPAKLEDSAVYLCASSSAIAGGYEQYFGPGTRLTVT.

CDR3 nucleotides: TGTGCCAGCACCTCGGACGGACGGACTGAAGCTTTCTTT. Residues: CASTSDGRTEAFF. The genes are TRBV7-9 and TRBJ1-1; D unclear. The V and J ends lost 7 bases and 5 bases respectively, with 14 bases between them. Germline CDR1 SEHNR, CDR2 FQNEAQ (reference sequence). The CDR3 is 13 residues long.

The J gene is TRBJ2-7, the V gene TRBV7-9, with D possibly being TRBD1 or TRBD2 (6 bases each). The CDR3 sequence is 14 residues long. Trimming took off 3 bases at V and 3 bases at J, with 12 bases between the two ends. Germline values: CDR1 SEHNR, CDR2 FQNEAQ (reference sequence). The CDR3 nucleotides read TGTGCCAGCAGCTTTAAAGGGGGGAACTACGAGCAGTACTTC. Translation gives CASSFKGGNYEQYF.

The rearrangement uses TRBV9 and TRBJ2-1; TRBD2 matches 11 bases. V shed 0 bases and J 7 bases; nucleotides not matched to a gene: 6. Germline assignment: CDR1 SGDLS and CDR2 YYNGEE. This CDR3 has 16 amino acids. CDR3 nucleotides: TGTGCCAGCAGCGTAGGGATTAGCGGGAGGGGTAATGAGCAGTTCTTC. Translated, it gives CASSVGISGRGNEQFF.

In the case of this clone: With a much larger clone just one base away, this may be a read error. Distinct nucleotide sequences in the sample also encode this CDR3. In DNA, the CDR3 is TGTGCCAGTAGTAGCGGGGGGGAGACCCAGTACTTC. Amino acid sequence: CASSSGGETQYF. The chain carries TRBV19 and TRBJ2-5, with 8 bases identical to TRBD2. V trimming: 4 bases; J trimming: 5 bases; junction bases outside the gene matches: 0. The CDR3 consists of 12 residues. The germline CDR1 and CDR2 sequences are LNHDA and SQIVND (reference sequence).

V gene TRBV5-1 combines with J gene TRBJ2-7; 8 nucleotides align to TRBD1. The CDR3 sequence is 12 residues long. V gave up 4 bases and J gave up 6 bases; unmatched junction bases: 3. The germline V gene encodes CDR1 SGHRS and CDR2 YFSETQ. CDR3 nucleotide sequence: TGCGCCAGCAGCGCAGGGGGCTTCGAGCAGTACTTC. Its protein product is CASSAGGFEQYF.

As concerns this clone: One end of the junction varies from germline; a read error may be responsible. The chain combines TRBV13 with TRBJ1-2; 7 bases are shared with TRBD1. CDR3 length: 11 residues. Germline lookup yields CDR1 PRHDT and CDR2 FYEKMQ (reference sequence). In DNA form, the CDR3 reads TGTGCCAGCAGCTTAGGCGGGGACAGCGGCTTC. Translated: CASSLGGDSGF.

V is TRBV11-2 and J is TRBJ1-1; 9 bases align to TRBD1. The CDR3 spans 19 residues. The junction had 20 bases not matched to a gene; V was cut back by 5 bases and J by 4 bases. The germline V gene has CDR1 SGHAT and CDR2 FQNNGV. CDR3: CASSTLTGGFESGGTEAFF. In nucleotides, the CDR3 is TGTGCCAGCAGCACTCTGACAGGGGGATTTGAGAGTGGGGGCACTGAAGCTTTCTTT.

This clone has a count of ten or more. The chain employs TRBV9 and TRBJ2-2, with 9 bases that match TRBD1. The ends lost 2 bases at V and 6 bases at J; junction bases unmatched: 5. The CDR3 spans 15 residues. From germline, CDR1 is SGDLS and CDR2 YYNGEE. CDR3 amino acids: CASSVTGGLPGELFF. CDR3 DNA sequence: TGTGCCAGCAGCGTGACAGGGGGTCTCCCCGGGGAGCTGTTTTTT.

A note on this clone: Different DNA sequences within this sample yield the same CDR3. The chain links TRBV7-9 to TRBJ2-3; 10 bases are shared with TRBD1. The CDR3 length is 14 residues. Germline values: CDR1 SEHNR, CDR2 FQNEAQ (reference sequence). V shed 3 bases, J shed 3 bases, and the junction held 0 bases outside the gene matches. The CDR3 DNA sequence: TGTGCCAGCAGCTTGGGACAGGGGACAGATACGCAGTATTTT. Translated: CASSLGQGTDTQYF.

CDR3 sequence: CASSLSPPTSFVVEQFF. CDR3 nucleotides: TGTGCCAGCAGCTTATCACCTCCGACTAGTTTTGTGGTTGAGCAGTTCTTC. The chain combines TRBV7-2 with TRBJ2-1; D possibly corresponds to TRBD2 (6 bases). Trimming shortened V by 2 bases and J by 9 bases, and 23 bases separated the two germline ends. Germline V lookup: CDR1 SGHTA, CDR2 FQGNSA. CDR3 length: 17 residues.

The CDR3 loop reads CASSYSRGPGNTIYF. In DNA form, the CDR3 reads TGTGCCAGCAGTTACTCAAGGGGGCCTGGAAACACCATATATTTT. The chain has TRBV6-6 and TRBJ1-3; TRBD1 agrees at 7 bases. V shed 0 bases and J 2 bases; nucleotides not matched to a gene: 1. The germline V gene has CDR1 MNHNY and CDR2 SVGAGI (reference sequence). The CDR3 totals 15 residues.

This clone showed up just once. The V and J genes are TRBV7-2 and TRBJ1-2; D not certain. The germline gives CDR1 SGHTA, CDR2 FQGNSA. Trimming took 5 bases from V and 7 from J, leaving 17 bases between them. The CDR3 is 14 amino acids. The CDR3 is CASSPGGVRPGYTF. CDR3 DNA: TGTGCCAGCAGCCCTGGCGGGGTCCGTCCTGGCTACACCTTC.

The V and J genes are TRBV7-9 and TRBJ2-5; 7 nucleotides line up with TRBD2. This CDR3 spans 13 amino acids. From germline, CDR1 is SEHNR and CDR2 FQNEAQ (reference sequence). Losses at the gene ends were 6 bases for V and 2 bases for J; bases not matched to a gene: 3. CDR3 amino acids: CASSFSGQETQYF. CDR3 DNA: TGTGCCAGCAGTTTTAGCGGGCAAGAGACCCAGTACTTC.